Included here is one T cell receptor (beta chain) sequence, with context. Its target is unknown. The CDR3 has 13 amino acids. Trimming took off 5 bases at V and 1 base at J, with 8 bases between the two ends. Before the COVID-19 pandemic, during about 2011-2019, CD4+ T cells were taken from unexposed donors. CD4 enrichment then naive enrichment separated naive from memory CD4+ cells. Profiling relied on immunoSEQ multiplex PCR, and the TCRdb table lists in-frame clones only, not all of them. The repertoire holds 55,000 to 75,000 clones, with 87% as singletons. This sample stems from a study of CD4 T cells in relation to SARS-CoV-2 and coronaviruses. Findings of the study overall: The cross-reactivity analysis covered only spike protein, not other viral proteins. Around 60% of donors had memory CD4+ clonotypes crossrecognizing SARS-CoV-2 and common cold coronavirus spike.

This receptor was obtained from a human donor in good health. Sequencing was performed on memory CD4+ T cells from PBMCs. The gene calls are TRBV12-3 or TRBV12-4 and TRBJ2-5, with D possibly TRBD2 on 6 matching bases. CDR3 residues: CASSRGTQETQYF. The CDR3 bases are TGTGCCAGCAGTCGGGGGACCCAAGAGACCCAGTACTTC.